The present T cell receptor beta chain was sequenced within a study of cytomegalovirus exposure and HLA in healthy donors. Germline V lookup: CDR1 MNHEY, CDR2 SMNVEV (reference sequence). V gave up 3 bases and J gave up 12 bases, with 14 bases separating them. The CDR3 has 12 residues. Concerning this clone: Its antigen is still unknown.

The study ran its PCR with 60 Vbeta and 13 Jbeta primers. Here immunoSEQ multiplex PCR was the method, and the copy in TCRdb shows in-frame clones only, minus some. This sample has about 120,000 clones, with approximately 76% found just once. Study-wide findings and caveats: In vitro experiments confirmed that three CMV-associated chains were specific for CMV antigens. In a later analysis, HLA-associated TCR beta chains were more clonally expanded than equally common others.

The V call is TRBV27, the J call TRBJ1-2; a possible D gene is TRBD1 (6 bases). The sequence came from a man aged 60 to 69 in good health and CMV-seropositive. Input material: PBMCs. In DNA form, the CDR3 reads TGTGCCAGCAGTTTGCAGGGGACGACTCACACCTTC. Residues: CASSLQGTTHTF.